The entry that follows covers one TCR beta chain sequence. These data belong to a study of T-cell reconstitution after alpha-beta-depleted transplantation in children. The germline CDR1 and CDR2 sequences are MDHEN and SYDVKM. Trimming cost V 4 bases and J 1 base; bases outside gene matches: 9. The CDR3 has 17 residues. TCRbeta library construction was performed incorporating unique molecular identifiers. TCRdb itself ran the PCR reads through MiXCR, one entry per CDR3 protein. The data contain approximately 390,000 distinct CDR3 sequences, roughly a tenth of them singletons. This chain connects TRBV28 to TRBJ2-2, with 7 bases matching TRBD1. Sequencing was performed on PBMCs from the stem cell graft donor, taken from the stem cell graft. The TCR comes from a human donor who donated a stem cell graft to a child with acute myeloid leukemia. The CDR3 protein is CASSWATGAGNTGELFF. Written as DNA, the CDR3 is TGTGCCAGCAGTTGGGCAACAGGGGCAGGGAACACCGGGGAGCTGTTTTTT.